A single sample gave rise to the 16 T cell receptor beta chains below, sequenced in a study of blood T cell repertoires in COVID-19. TCRdb's table, derived via immunoSEQ multiplex PCR, lists solely in-frame clones and lacks some. In the table there are about 280,000 clones, 70% to 90% of which are singletons. Sequencing was performed on peripheral blood. The receptors originated from a woman in her seventies with COVID-19, enrolled during active disease.

The gene calls are TRBV5-1 and TRBJ1-2; D is perhaps TRBD1 (5 bases). Trimming cost V 4 bases and J 3 bases, with 13 bases left between them. The length of the CDR3 is 14 residues. Germline lookup yields CDR1 SGHRS and CDR2 YFSETQ. CDR3 sequence reads: CASSLGGGYYGYTF. The CDR3 DNA follows: TGCGCCAGCAGCCTTGGCGGGGGGTACTATGGCTACACCTTC.

The CDR3: CASATGGLNTEAFF. CDR3 bases: TGCGCCAGCGCGACAGGGGGCTTGAACACTGAAGCTTTCTTT. The rearrangement links TRBV4-3 to TRBJ1-1, with 10 bases identical to TRBD1. Germline values: CDR1 LGHNA, CDR2 YSLEER. J was trimmed by 0 bases and V by 8 bases; bases with no gene match: 3. This CDR3 contains 14 residues.

The chain is built from TRBV11-2 and TRBJ1-6; no firm D call. Trimming cost V 1 base and J 5 bases, with 6 bases left between them. The V gene's germline CDR1 is SGHAT and CDR2 FQNNGV. The length of the CDR3 is 14 residues. CDR3 region: CASSLVRNNSPLHF. Here the CDR3 DNA reads TGTGCCAGCAGCTTAGTCAGAAATAATTCACCCCTCCACTTT. Variable domain in full (rest from reference TRBV11-2 and TRBJ1-6): EAGVAQSPRYKIIEKRQSVAFWCNPISGHATLYWYQQILGQGPKLLIQFQNNGVVDDSQLPKDRFSAERLKGVDSTLKIQPAKLEDSAVYLCASSLVRNNSPLHFGNGTRLTVT.

The V gene is TRBV21-1, the J gene TRBJ1-1; no DNA check was done on the table's D call, TRBD1. TRBV21-1 is tagged as a pseudogene. The length of the CDR3 is 15 residues. CDR3 DNA sequence: TGTGCCAGCAGCAACCCAGGGGCAGGAAAGACTGAAGCTTTCTTT. Encoded protein: CASSNPGAGKTEAFF.

The rearrangement links TRBV27 to TRBJ1-2; the match to TRBD1 covers 9 bases. CDR1 is MNHEY and CDR2 is SMNVEV in the germline V gene (reference sequence). This CDR3 contains 15 residues. Losses at the gene ends were 1 base for V and 4 bases for J; bases not matched to a gene: 4. CDR3: CASSLYGQGPYGYTF. CDR3 DNA sequence: TGTGCCAGCAGTTTATACGGACAGGGGCCCTATGGCTACACCTTC.

As concerns this clone: This specimen includes other DNA sequences encoding the same CDR3. The rearrangement joins TRBV7-9 to TRBJ1-1, with unresolved D. Germline values: CDR1 SEHNR, CDR2 FQNEAQ (reference sequence). This CDR3 has 13 amino acids. Trimming took 2 bases from V and 2 from J, leaving 6 bases between them. CDR3 sequence: CASSLRGNTEAFF. The CDR3 DNA sequence: TGTGCCAGCAGCTTACGGGGTAACACTGAAGCTTTCTTT.

This clone appeared a single time. The rearrangement uses TRBV5-1 and TRBJ1-1; D not resolved. Germline CDR1 SGHRS, CDR2 YFSETQ. V lost 4 bases, J lost 1 base, and 11 bases lay in between. This CDR3 has 14 amino acids. The CDR3 is CASSPQATNTEAFF. The CDR3 region has the DNA TGCGCCAGCAGCCCGCAGGCGACGAACACTGAAGCTTTCTTT.

The chain couples TRBV2 to TRBJ2-3, with 11 positions matching TRBD2. Trimming cost V 2 bases and J 6 bases; bases outside gene matches: 13. Germline V gene sequence: CDR1 SNHLY, CDR2 FYNNEI. This CDR3 region has 18 residues. CDR3: CASSETKGLAAPGDTQYF. The DNA for the CDR3 is TGTGCCAGCAGTGAAACAAAGGGACTAGCGGCCCCAGGGGATACGCAGTATTTT.

The rearrangement joins TRBV29-1 to TRBJ2-5, with 7 bases aligning to TRBD1. This CDR3 contains 13 residues. The ends lost 2 bases at V and 4 bases at J; junction bases unmatched: 4. Germline V CDR1 and CDR2: SQVTM, ANQGSEA. In nucleotides, the CDR3 is TGCAGCGTTGAAATAGGGGGCGGAGAGACCCAGTACTTC. Translating it yields CSVEIGGGETQYF.

V is TRBV5-6 and J is TRBJ2-1; possible D gene TRBD1, 5 bases. The germline V gene has CDR1 SGHDT and CDR2 YYEEEE. The CDR3 runs to 15 residues. V was cut by 2 bases and J by 4 bases, with 13 bases left in between. The CDR3 coding sequence is TGTGCCAGCAGCTTTAGACAGACAGTTTACAATGAGCAGTTCTTC. Translating it yields CASSFRQTVYNEQFF.

The rearrangement joins TRBV10-3 to TRBJ2-5, with 12 nucleotides matching TRBD1. CDR1 is ENHRY, CDR2 SYGVKD, per germline. The ends lost 6 bases at V and 5 bases at J; junction bases unmatched: 7. The CDR3 is 15 residues long. The CDR3 sequence is CAIRAGTGGAETQYF. The CDR3 DNA is TGTGCCATCAGAGCCGGGACAGGGGGCGCGGAGACCCAGTACTTC.

The chain links TRBV1 to TRBJ2-4; the table calls TRBD1, which could not be checked here. TRBV1 is tagged as a pseudogene. The CDR3 extends over 17 amino acids. CDR3 residues: CTSSYYRVSLAKNIQYF. DNA for the CDR3: TGCACCAGCAGCTACTACAGGGTCTCGCTAGCCAAAAACATTCAGTACTTC.

In this sample, this clone turned up once. V gene TRBV18 combines with J gene TRBJ2-7, with 7 bases that match TRBD1. The CDR3 has 14 amino acids. With V trimmed by 6 bases and J by 5 bases, 10 bases remained unmatched. Germline loops: CDR1 KGHSH, CDR2 LQKENI. The CDR3 DNA reads as TGTGCCAGCTCCCGAGGGGGCGGTTTTGACGAGCAGTACTTC. It specifies CASSRGGGFDEQYF.

The gene calls are TRBV19 and TRBJ1-1; possible D gene TRBD1, 6 bases. The germline CDR1 and CDR2 sequences are LNHDA and SQIVND (reference sequence). The CDR3 is 13 residues long. Trimming took 3 bases from V and 6 from J, leaving 11 bases between them. For the CDR3, the DNA is TGTGCCAGTAGTATGGGGGCAGTCTCTGAAGCTTTCTTT. As protein: CASSMGAVSEAFF.

V and J are TRBV21-1 and TRBJ1-2. TRBV21-1 is an annotated pseudogene. The CDR3 is made up of 15 amino acids. CDR3 DNA: TGTGCCAGCTGGCCGGGGGGGAGGGCTAACTATGGCTACACCTTC. This translates into CASWPGGRANYGYTF.

This sequence joins TRBV5-4 and TRBJ1-2; TRBD1 agrees at 7 bases. Germline V gene lookup returns CDR1 SGHNT and CDR2 YYREEE (reference sequence). The CDR3 extends over 13 amino acids. V shed 3 bases and J 8 bases; nucleotides not matched to a gene: 7. DNA of the CDR3: TGTGCCAGCAGCTCTAATACAGGGGAAGGCTACACCTTC. This gives the protein CASSSNTGEGYTF.